The T cell receptor beta chain described here comes from a study of T-cell reconstitution after alpha-beta-depleted transplantation in children. Study conclusions and caveats: It was surviving recipient T cells and thymic progenitors that gave some patients high TCRbeta diversity at day 60. Alpha-beta T cells present about two months after transplant were reported to originate from several hundred expanded graft clones. A year had passed since transplant, and T-cell counts and diversity by then came mostly from newly produced T cells.

This clonotype occurred a few times. The antigen remains unidentified. CDR3 length: 13 amino acids. After removal of 2 bases from V and 12 bases from J, the junction contained 6 bases not matched to a gene. CDR1 is MNHEY and CDR2 is SVGEGT in the germline V gene. The library targeted TCRbeta and was prepared with unique molecular identifiers. TCRdb re-analysed the PCR reads in MiXCR, keeping a single row per CDR3 protein. The sample holds about 980,000 distinct CDR3 sequences; around 30% are singletons and the top ten take over 25%. The TCR comes from a boy under two years old who had a stem cell transplant for SCID, so the T cells may come from the graft donor. This rearrangement joins TRBV6-2 or TRBV6-3 to TRBJ2-3, with TRBD1 matching over 9 bases. The material was PBMCs, mostly from graft donor cells, obtained 360 days after TCRalphabeta/CD19-depleted stem cell transplant. This CDR3 reads CASSYQADRGQYF. In nucleotides, the CDR3 is TGTGCCAGCAGTTACCAGGCGGACAGGGGACAGTATTTT.